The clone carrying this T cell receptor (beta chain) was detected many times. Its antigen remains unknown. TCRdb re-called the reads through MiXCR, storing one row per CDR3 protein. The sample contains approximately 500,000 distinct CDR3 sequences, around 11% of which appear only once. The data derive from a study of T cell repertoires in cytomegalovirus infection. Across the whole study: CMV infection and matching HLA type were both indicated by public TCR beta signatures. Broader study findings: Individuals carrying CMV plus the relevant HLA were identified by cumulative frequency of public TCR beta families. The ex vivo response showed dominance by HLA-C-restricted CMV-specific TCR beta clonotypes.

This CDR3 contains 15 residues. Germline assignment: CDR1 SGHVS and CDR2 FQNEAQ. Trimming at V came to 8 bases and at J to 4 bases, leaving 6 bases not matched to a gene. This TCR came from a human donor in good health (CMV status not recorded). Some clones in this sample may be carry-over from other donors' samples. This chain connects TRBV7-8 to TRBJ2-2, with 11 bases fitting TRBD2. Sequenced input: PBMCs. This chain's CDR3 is CASEGLAGGTGELFF. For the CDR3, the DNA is TGTGCCAGCGAGGGCCTAGCGGGAGGCACCGGGGAGCTGTTTTTT.